This T cell receptor (beta chain) stems from a study of regulatory dendritic cells for organ transplantation (dated 2017 in TCRdb). Regarding the research as a whole: To make regulatory dendritic cells, monocytes were cultured with vitamin D3 on days 0 and 4 and with IL-10 on day 4. On day 6, LPS was added to the DC cultures to test how the DCs responded to a strong maturation-inducing agent. TCRbeta repertoires were sequenced from sorted naive and memory CD4+ and CD8+ T cells before and after allostimulation with regulatory or mature dendritic cells.

Sorted T cell subsets were CFSE-labeled and co-cultured for under 6 days with allogeneic regulatory or mature dendritic cells at a 1:10 DC:T ratio. FACS was used to sort CD4+ or CD8+ cells into naive T cells (CD45RA+) and memory T cells (CD45RO+). The T cells used for TCR sequencing were obtained from a couple of healthy control subjects. The Qiagen DNeasy Blood & Tissue Kit was used for extraction of genomic DNA. The TCRbeta CDR3 regions were amplified in a multiplexed two-step PCR with Vbeta-specific forward primers and Jbeta-specific reverse primers. Through the immunoSEQ service, the TCRbeta libraries were run on an Illumina instrument for sequencing. The original pipeline was this. V, D and J genes were assigned using IMGT annotation, and counts were corrected for multiplex PCR bias using synthetic CDR3 analogues. In the immunoSEQ Analyzer, repertoire clonality was calculated as one minus the normalized Shannon entropy. Fisher's exact test with Benjamini-Hochberg false discovery rate control was used to define clonal expansion, with two-tailed P<0.01. TCRdb's version of the immuneACCESS table is confined to in-frame rearrangements and falls short of the full clone set. An unresolved V gene accounts for under half of the shortfall where checked; the remainder is of unknown origin. V, J and clone size derive from that table, while D and trimming were established from the DNA sequence. The sample data list approximately 22,000 clones, and about 85% of these were observed just once. Approximately 0.25% of the sample goes to the ten largest clones.

Findings and caveats that apply to the study as a whole: Expansion of memory CD8+ clones was induced by allostimulation in both subjects, but more limited expansion appeared to be induced by regulatory dendritic cells than by mature dendritic cells. The repertoires of naive CD4+ and CD8+ T cells were highly diverse, while memory cell repertoires were less diverse, with memory CD8+ cells being the most oligoclonal. Among the resting subsets, memory CD8+ T cells contained the most alloreactive TCR clonotypes. Only a couple of subjects were sequenced, and considerable between-individual heterogeneity in the alloreactive memory CD8+ T cell pool was noted by the authors.

The CDR3 holds 16 amino acids from the cysteine to the phenylalanine. The sequence is cut down to CDR3 DNA, 48 bases in frame from base 1. CDR1 and CDR2 are read off the germline V gene (reference sequence) as SGHKS and YYEKEE. V is pared back by 0 bases and J by 3 bases, with 15 bases lying between the germline termini. As regards this clone: Its recognized antigen is unknown. Within one base of it there is no much larger clone, and no base qualities were kept.

This TCR was sampled from a human donor in good health. What was sequenced was naive CD4+ T cells from blood cultured with dendritic cells. Read against the paper, the sample's cell subset or site label means: CD45RA+ naive T cells. This sequence uses TRBV5-5 and TRBJ1-1, with no confidently assigned D gene. The nucleotide sequence reads as follows: TGTGCCAGCAGCTTGGCCCCGTGGGATGGGGACACTGAAGCTTTCTTT. It encodes CASSLAPWDGDTEAFF.